This is a list of T cell receptor beta chains from one sample in a study of CD8 T cells in ankylosing spondylitis. TCRdb processed the 5' RACE reads anew with MiXCR; each CDR3 protein has one entry. The table lists hundreds of thousands of distinct CDR3 sequences, around 26% of them singletons, with 0.89% in the top ten. Sequenced material: blood, either unsorted or a sorted T cell fraction (not recorded which). These TCRs come from a male donor with ankylosing spondylitis. CDR3s include the opening cysteine and the closing phenylalanine or tryptophan. D genes are given only for firm matches. Clone sizes are given selectively: once, few, many, or a class where the clone is expanded.

v_gene	abundance	j_gene	d_gene	CDR3aa	CDR3nt
TRBV7-8	few	TRBJ2-4	-	CASSPRRVPAKNIQYF	TGTGCCAGCAGCCCGCGACGGGTCCCAGCCAAAAACATTCAGTACTTC
TRBV9	-	TRBJ2-3	-	CASSGSRTSTNTQYF	TGTGCCAGCAGCGGTTCTAGGACCTCCACGAATACGCAGTATTTT
TRBV9	few	TRBJ2-1	-	CASSVGQRVNNEQFF	TGTGCCAGCAGCGTGGGGCAGCGGGTTAACAATGAGCAGTTCTTC
TRBV2	few	TRBJ1-6	TRBD1	CASSKGQARYNSPLHF	TGTGCCAGCAGTAAAGGACAGGCTAGATATAATTCACCCCTCCACTTT
TRBV6-2/TRBV6-3	-	TRBJ1-3	-	CASSRHISGNTIYF	TGTGCCAGCAGTCGACACATCTCTGGAAACACCATATATTTT
TRBV7-2	many	TRBJ2-1	TRBD1	CASSLRDREGNEQFF	TGTGCCAGCAGCTTACGGGACAGGGAAGGCAATGAGCAGTTCTTC
TRBV15	-	TRBJ2-7	-	CATSRSWGGRHYEQYF	TGTGCCACCAGCAGAAGCTGGGGTGGGCGGCACTACGAGCAGTACTTC
TRBV24-1	-	TRBJ2-3	-	CATSALGDTYEDTQYF	TGTGCCACCAGTGCCCTGGGGGACACCTACGAGGATACGCAGTATTTT
TRBV4-2	-	TRBJ2-1	TRBD2	CASTKAGSYLDEQFF	TGTGCCAGCACTAAAGCGGGATCCTACTTGGATGAGCAGTTCTTC
TRBV20-1	many	TRBJ2-7	-	CSARTVRSEQYF	TGCAGTGCTCGGACCGTGCGTTCGGAGCAGTACTTC
TRBV20-1	many	TRBJ2-7	-	CSASSGHYVEQYF	TGCAGTGCTAGTAGCGGACACTATGTCGAGCAGTACTTC
TRBV5-1	few	TRBJ2-3	-	CASSHAGDEDTQYF	TGCGCCAGCAGCCACGCAGGGGACGAAGATACGCAGTATTTT
TRBV20-1	-	TRBJ1-1	-	CSAPHGDPIVAEAFF	TGCAGTGCTCCACATGGGGACCCCATCGTCGCTGAAGCTTTCTTT
TRBV2	few	TRBJ1-1	-	CASRAGVNTEAFF	TGTGCCAGCAGGGCGGGGGTGAACACTGAAGCTTTCTTT
TRBV15	-	TRBJ1-5	-	CATSRYRTLNQPQHF	TGTGCCACCAGCAGATACCGGACCCTGAATCAGCCCCAGCATTTT
TRBV6-4	few	TRBJ1-5	TRBD1	CASSDPGQGFTLYGNQPQHF	TGTGCCAGCAGTGACCCGGGACAGGGGTTCACGTTATACGGCAATCAGCCCCAGCATTTT
TRBV7-2	-	TRBJ2-2	-	CASSLEGHDYTGELFF	TGTGCCAGCAGCTTAGAGGGACACGACTACACCGGGGAGCTGTTTTTT
TRBV27	-	TRBJ2-5	-	CASSPILGPVVEYF	TGTGCCAGCAGTCCCATTCTCGGGCCGGTCGTTGAGTACTTC
TRBV12-3/TRBV12-4	many	TRBJ2-7	-	CASSLNYEQYF	TGTGCCAGCAGTTTAAACTACGAGCAGTACTTC
TRBV20-1	-	TRBJ2-2	-	CSARRNAGELFF	TGCAGTGCTAGACGTAACGCCGGGGAGCTGTTTTTT
TRBV4-1	-	TRBJ2-2	-	CASSHPTGLNTGELFF	TGCGCCAGCAGCCACCCAACAGGGCTTAACACCGGGGAGCTGTTTTTT
TRBV7-9	few	TRBJ2-1	TRBD2	CASSFALREFDNEQFF	TGTGCCAGCAGCTTCGCTTTGCGGGAGTTCGACAATGAGCAGTTCTTC
TRBV11-2	-	TRBJ2-1	TRBD2	CASSLLGLAGLNEQFF	TGTGCCAGCAGCTTATTGGGGCTAGCGGGATTGAATGAGCAGTTCTTC
TRBV5-1	few	TRBJ1-2	-	CASSPANYGYTF	TGCGCCAGCAGTCCCGCCAACTATGGCTACACCTTC
TRBV5-1	-	TRBJ2-3	TRBD2	CASSELAGVTDTQYF	TGCGCCAGCAGCGAACTAGCGGGGGTCACAGATACGCAGTATTTT
TRBV20-1	few	TRBJ2-5	-	CSASPLGGQGTQYF	TGCAGTGCTAGCCCCCTTGGGGGGCAAGGGACCCAGTACTTC
TRBV6-5	-	TRBJ2-1	-	CASSYRAAYNEQFF	TGTGCCAGCAGTTATAGGGCCGCCTACAATGAGCAGTTCTTC
TRBV27	-	TRBJ2-1	TRBD2	CASSLRSSGINEQFF	TGTGCCAGCAGTTTACGGTCTAGCGGCATCAATGAGCAGTTCTTC
TRBV20-1	few	TRBJ2-3	TRBD1	CSAWTGGNTDTQYF	TGCAGTGCCTGGACAGGGGGAAACACAGATACGCAGTATTTT
TRBV5-1	-	TRBJ2-1	TRBD2	CASSLGTSGRLQFF	TGCGCCAGCAGCCTGGGGACTAGCGGGAGATTGCAGTTCTTC
TRBV12-3/TRBV12-4	few	TRBJ1-1	-	CASSLQTKNTEAFF	TGTGCCAGCAGTTTACAGACCAAGAACACTGAAGCTTTCTTT
TRBV28	-	TRBJ1-1	-	CASKSNTEAFF	TGTGCCAGCAAATCGAACACTGAAGCTTTCTTT
TRBV19	few	TRBJ2-5	TRBD1	CASSGHRGAEGETQYF	TGTGCCAGTAGTGGACACAGGGGGGCGGAAGGAGAGACCCAGTACTTC
TRBV3-1	-	TRBJ2-1	-	CATGWNEQFF	TGTGCCACAGGTTGGAATGAGCAGTTCTTC
TRBV29-1	-	TRBJ1-4	TRBD1	CSVETGRANEKLFF	TGCAGCGTCGAGACAGGGCGGGCTAATGAAAAACTGTTTTTT
TRBV29-1	many	TRBJ2-2	-	CSVALGGVTGELFF	TGCAGCGTTGCCTTGGGGGGAGTGACCGGGGAGCTGTTTTTT
TRBV6-5	few	TRBJ1-4	-	CASSSPLGAGEKLFF	TGTGCCAGCAGTTCCCCCCTTGGGGCTGGTGAAAAACTGTTTTTT
TRBV7-8	-	TRBJ2-1	TRBD2	CASSLARTSGGRWEQFF	TGTGCCAGCAGCTTAGCGCGAACTAGCGGGGGCCGTTGGGAGCAGTTCTTC
TRBV12-3/TRBV12-4	-	TRBJ2-1	TRBD1	CASSLGTRGYEQFF	TGTGCCAGCAGTTTAGGTACCAGGGGGTATGAGCAGTTCTTC
TRBV7-2	few	TRBJ1-5	-	CASSPRRFSNQPQHF	TGTGCCAGCAGCCCCAGACGCTTTAGCAATCAGCCCCAGCATTTT
TRBV7-9	many	TRBJ2-7	-	CASSGNRTYEQYF	TGTGCCAGCAGCGGCAACAGGACCTACGAGCAGTACTTC